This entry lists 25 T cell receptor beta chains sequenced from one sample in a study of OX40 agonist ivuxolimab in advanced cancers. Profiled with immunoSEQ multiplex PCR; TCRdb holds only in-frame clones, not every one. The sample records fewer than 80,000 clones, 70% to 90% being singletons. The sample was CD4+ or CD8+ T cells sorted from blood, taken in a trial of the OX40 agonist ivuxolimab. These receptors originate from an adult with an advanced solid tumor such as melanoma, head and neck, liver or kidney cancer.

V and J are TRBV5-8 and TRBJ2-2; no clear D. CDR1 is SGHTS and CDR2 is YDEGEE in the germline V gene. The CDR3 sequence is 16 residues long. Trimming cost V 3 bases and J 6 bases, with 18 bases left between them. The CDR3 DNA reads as TGTGCCAGCAGCTATACGGACCACCGGATGGCCGGGGAGCTGTTTTTT. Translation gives CASSYTDHRMAGELFF.

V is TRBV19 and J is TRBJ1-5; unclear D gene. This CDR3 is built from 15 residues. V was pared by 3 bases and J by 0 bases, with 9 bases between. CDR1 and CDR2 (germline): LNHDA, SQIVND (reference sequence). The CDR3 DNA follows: TGTGCCAGTAGTATCTCCCTTAATAGCAATCAGCCCCAGCATTTT. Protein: CASSISLNSNQPQHF.

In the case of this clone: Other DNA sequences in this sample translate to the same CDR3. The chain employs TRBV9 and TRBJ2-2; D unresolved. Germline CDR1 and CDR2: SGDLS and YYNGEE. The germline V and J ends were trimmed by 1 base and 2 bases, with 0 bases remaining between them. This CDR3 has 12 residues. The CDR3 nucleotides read TGTGCCAGCAGCGTAAACACCGGGGAGCTGTTTTTT. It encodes CASSVNTGELFF.

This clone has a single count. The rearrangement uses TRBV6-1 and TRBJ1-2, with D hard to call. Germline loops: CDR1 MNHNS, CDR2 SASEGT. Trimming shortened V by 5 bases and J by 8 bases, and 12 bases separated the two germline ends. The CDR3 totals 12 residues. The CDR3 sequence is CASSSESWGYTF. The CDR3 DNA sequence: TGTGCCAGCAGTTCTGAGTCCTGGGGCTACACCTTC.

This CDR3 reads CASRSGIFDNEQFF. The CDR3 DNA reads TGTGCCAGCAGGAGCGGGATCTTTGACAATGAGCAGTTCTTC. V and J are TRBV27 and TRBJ2-1; 7 nucleotides agree with TRBD2. Germline CDR1 reads MNHEY; CDR2 reads SMNVEV (reference sequence). The CDR3 has 14 amino acids. J gave up 5 bases and V 6 bases, and 7 bases lay outside the gene matches.

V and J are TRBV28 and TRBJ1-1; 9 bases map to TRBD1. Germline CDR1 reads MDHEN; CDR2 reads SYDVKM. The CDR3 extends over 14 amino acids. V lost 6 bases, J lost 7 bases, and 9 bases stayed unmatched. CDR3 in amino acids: CASSWPGQGGEAFF. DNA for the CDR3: TGTGCCAGCAGCTGGCCGGGACAGGGAGGTGAAGCTTTCTTT.

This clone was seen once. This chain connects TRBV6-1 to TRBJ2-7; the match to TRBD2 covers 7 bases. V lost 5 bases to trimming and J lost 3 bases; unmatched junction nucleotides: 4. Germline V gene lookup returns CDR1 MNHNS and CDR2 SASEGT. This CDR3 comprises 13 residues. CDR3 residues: CASSSSGVYEQYF. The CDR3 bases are TGTGCCAGCAGTTCTAGCGGAGTCTACGAGCAGTACTTC.

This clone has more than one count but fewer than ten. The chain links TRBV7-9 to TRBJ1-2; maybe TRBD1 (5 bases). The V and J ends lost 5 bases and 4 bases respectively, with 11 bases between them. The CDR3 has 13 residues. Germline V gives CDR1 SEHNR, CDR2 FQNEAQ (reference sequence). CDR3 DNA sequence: TGTGCCAGCAGCATGGGGGATTTCTATGGCTACACCTTC. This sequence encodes CASSMGDFYGYTF.

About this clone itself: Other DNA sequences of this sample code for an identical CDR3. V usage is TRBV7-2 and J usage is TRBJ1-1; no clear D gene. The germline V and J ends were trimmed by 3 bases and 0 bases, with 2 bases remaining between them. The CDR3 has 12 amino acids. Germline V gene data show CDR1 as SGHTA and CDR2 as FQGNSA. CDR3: CASSLMNTEAFF. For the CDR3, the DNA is TGTGCCAGCAGCTTGATGAACACTGAAGCTTTCTTT.

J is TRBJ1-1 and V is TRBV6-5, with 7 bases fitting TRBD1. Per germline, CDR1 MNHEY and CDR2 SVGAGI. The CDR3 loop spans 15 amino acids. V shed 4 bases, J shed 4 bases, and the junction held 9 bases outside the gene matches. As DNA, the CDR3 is TGTGCCAGCAGTTCACCGGACAGGAAGAGCACTGAAGCTTTCTTT. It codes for CASSSPDRKSTEAFF.

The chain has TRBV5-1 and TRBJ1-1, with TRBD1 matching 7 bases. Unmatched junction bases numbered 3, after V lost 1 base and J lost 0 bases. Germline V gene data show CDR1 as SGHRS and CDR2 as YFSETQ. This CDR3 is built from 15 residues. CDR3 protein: CASSLSTGLNTEAFF. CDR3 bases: TGCGCCAGCAGCTTGTCGACAGGGCTGAACACTGAAGCTTTCTTT.

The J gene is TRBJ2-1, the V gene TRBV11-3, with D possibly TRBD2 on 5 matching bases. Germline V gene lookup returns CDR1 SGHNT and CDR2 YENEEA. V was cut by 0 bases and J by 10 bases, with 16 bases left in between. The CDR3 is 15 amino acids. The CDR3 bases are TGTGCCAGCAGCTTAGATCTGGCAGGATGGAGGGAGCAGTTCTTC. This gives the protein CASSLDLAGWREQFF.

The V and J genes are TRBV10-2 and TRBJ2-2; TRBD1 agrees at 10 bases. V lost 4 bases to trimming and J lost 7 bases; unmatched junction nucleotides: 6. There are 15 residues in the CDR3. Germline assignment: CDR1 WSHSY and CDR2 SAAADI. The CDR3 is CASSGTGGFGGELFF. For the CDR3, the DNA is TGCGCCAGCAGTGGGACAGGGGGATTCGGCGGGGAGCTGTTTTTT.

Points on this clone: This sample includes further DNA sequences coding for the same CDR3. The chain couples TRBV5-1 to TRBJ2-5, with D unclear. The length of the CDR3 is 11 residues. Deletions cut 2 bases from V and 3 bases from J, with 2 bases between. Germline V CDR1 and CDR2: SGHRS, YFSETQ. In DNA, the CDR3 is TGCGCCAGCAGCTTTAAAGAGACCCAGTACTTC. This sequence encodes CASSFKETQYF.

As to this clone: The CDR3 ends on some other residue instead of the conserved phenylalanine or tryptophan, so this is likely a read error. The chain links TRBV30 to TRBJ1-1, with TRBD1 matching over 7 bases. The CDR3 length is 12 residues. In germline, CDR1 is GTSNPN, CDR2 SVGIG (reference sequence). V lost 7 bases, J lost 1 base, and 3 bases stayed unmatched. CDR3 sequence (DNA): TGTGCCTTCCGGACAGGGAACACTGAAGCTTTCCTT. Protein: CAFRTGNTEAFL.

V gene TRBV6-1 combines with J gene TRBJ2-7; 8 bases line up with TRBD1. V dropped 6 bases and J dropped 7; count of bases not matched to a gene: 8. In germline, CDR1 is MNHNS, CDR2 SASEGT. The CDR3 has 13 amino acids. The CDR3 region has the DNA TGTGCCAGCAGGACCATTACAGGGGGTGAGCAGTACTTC. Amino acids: CASRTITGGEQYF.

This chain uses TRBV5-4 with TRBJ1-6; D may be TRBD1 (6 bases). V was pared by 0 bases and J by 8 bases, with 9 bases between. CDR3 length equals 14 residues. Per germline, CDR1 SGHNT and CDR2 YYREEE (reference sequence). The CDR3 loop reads CASSLVGGDSPLHF. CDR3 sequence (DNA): TGTGCCAGCAGCTTGGTGGGGGGCGATTCACCCCTCCACTTT.

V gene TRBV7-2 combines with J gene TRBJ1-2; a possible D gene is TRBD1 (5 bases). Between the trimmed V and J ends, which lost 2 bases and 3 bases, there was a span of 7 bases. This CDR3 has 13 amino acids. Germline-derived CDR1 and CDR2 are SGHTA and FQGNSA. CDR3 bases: TGTGCCAGCAGCTTACGGGGCTACTATGGCTACACCTTC. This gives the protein CASSLRGYYGYTF.

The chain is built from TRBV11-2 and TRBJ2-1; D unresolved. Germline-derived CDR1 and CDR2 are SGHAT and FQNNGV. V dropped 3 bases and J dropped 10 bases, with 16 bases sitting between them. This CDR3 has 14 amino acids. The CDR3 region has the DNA TGTGCCAGCAGCTTCGAGCGAAAAGTCGGCGAGCAGTTCTTC. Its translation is CASSFERKVGEQFF. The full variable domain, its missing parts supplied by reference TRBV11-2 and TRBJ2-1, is EAGVAQSPRYKIIEKRQSVAFWCNPISGHATLYWYQQILGQGPKLLIQFQNNGVVDDSQLPKDRFSAERLKGVDSTLKIQPAKLEDSAVYLCASSFERKVGEQFFGPGTRLTVL.

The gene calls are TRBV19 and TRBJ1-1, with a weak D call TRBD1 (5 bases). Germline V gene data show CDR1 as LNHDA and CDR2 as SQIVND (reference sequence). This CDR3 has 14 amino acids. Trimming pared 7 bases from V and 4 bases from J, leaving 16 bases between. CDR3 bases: TGTGCCAGTAAGGAGGGGAGTAGTAGCACTGAAGCTTTCTTT. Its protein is CASKEGSSSTEAFF. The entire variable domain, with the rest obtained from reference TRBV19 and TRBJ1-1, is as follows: DGGITQSPKYLFRKEGQNVTLSCEQNLNHDAMYWYRQDPGQGLRLIYYSQIVNDFQKGDIAEGYSVSREKKESFPLTVTSAQKNPTAFYLCASKEGSSSTEAFFGQGTRLTVV.

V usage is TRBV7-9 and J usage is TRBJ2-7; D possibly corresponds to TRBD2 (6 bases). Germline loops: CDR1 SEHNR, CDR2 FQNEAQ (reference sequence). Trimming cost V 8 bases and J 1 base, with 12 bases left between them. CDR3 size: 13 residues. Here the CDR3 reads CASEASASYEQYF. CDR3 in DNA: TGTGCCAGCGAGGCTAGCGCTTCCTACGAGCAGTACTTC.

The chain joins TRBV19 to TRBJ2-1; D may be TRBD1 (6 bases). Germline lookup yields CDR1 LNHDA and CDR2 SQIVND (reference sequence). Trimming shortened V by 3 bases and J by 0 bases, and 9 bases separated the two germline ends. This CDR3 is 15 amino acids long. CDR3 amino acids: CASSIRQVSYNEQFF. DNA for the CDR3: TGTGCCAGTAGTATCAGACAGGTCTCCTACAATGAGCAGTTCTTC.

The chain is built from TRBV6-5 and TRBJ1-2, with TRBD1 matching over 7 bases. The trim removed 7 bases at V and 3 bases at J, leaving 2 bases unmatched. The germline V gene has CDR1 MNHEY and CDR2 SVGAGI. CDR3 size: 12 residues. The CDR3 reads CASTQGDYGYTF. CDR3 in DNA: TGTGCCAGCACCCAGGGGGACTATGGCTACACCTTC.

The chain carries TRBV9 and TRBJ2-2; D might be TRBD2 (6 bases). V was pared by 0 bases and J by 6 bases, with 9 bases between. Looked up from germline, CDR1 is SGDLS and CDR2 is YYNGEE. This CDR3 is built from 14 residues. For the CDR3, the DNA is TGTGCCAGCAGCGTAGGGAGGGTCCCCGGGGAGCTGTTTTTT. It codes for CASSVGRVPGELFF. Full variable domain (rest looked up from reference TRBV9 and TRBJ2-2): DSGVTQTPKHLITATGQRVTLRCSPRSGDLSVYWYQQSLDQGLQFLIQYYNGEERAKGNILERFSAQQFPDLHSELNLSSLELGDSALYFCASSVGRVPGELFFGEGSRLTVL.

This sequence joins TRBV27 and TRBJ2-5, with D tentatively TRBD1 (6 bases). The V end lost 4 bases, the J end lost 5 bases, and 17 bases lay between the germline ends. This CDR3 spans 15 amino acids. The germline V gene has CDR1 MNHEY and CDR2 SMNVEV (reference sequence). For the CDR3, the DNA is TGTGCCAGCAGTTCTCCCGAAACAGGGATGGAGACCCAGTACTTC. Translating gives CASSSPETGMETQYF.